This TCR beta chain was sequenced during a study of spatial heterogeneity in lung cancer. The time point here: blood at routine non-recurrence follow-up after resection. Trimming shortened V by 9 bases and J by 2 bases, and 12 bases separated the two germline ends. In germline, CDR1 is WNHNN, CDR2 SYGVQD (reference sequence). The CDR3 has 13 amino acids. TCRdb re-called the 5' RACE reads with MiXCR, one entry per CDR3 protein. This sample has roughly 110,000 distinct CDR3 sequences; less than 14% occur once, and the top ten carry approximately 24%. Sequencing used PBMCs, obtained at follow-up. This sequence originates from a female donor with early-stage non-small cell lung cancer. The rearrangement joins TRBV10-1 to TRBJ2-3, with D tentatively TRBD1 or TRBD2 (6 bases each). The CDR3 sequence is CASSTGATDTQYF. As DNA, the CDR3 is TGCGCCAGTTCGACGGGGGCCACAGATACGCAGTATTTT.